These 5 T cell receptor beta chains originate from one sample sequenced in a study of blood T cell repertoires in COVID-19. Sequencing was performed with immunoSEQ multiplex PCR; in TCRdb, only in-frame clones are kept and a portion is missing. The sample gives 250,000 to 350,000 clones, around 88% of which show up once; about 1.9% is in the top ten. Sequencing was carried out using peripheral blood. These receptors came from a woman in her 30s who had recovered from COVID-19.

The chain is built from TRBV5-4 and TRBJ1-6; D not certain. Trimming left V 0 bases short and J 8 bases short, with 9 bases between. In germline, CDR1 is SGHNT, CDR2 YYREEE (reference sequence). There are 14 residues in the CDR3. CDR3 amino acids: CASSLDGAYSPLHF. DNA of the CDR3: TGTGCCAGCAGCTTGGACGGAGCATATTCACCCCTCCACTTT.

In the case of this clone: Other DNA sequences of this sample code for an identical CDR3. This sequence joins TRBV4-1 and TRBJ2-7, with 9 bases lining up with TRBD1. This CDR3 is built from 14 residues. Per germline, CDR1 MGHRA and CDR2 YSYEKL. J gave up 2 bases and V 1 base, and 0 bases lay outside the gene matches. CDR3 protein: CASSQGQGAYEQYF. The DNA of the CDR3 is TGCGCCAGCAGCCAAGGACAGGGGGCCTACGAGCAGTACTTC.

This chain links TRBV29-1 with TRBJ2-7; 10 bases agree with TRBD1. The CDR3 spans 13 residues. Trimming cost V 6 bases and J 3 bases; bases outside gene matches: 5. Germline CDR1 reads SQVTM; CDR2 reads ANQGSEA. This CDR3 reads CSVWTGGDYEQYF. CDR3 in DNA: TGCAGCGTCTGGACAGGGGGGGACTACGAGCAGTACTTC.

This chain connects TRBV19 to TRBJ1-1; D not resolved. This CDR3 contains 13 residues. Germline V gene data show CDR1 as LNHDA and CDR2 as SQIVND (reference sequence). Trimming shortened V by 5 bases and J by 0 bases, and 7 bases separated the two germline ends. The CDR3 sequence is CASSEGMNTEAFF. CDR3 in DNA: TGTGCCAGTAGTGAGGGTATGAACACTGAAGCTTTCTTT.

The rearrangement joins TRBV4-3 to TRBJ2-1; no clear D. The V gene lost 6 bases and the J gene lost 5 bases, with 14 bases spanning the gap. The CDR3 runs 14 residues. CDR1 and CDR2 (germline): LGHNA, YSLEER. The CDR3 region has the DNA TGCGCCAGCAGTTCTTTTACCGCAGACAATGAGCAGTTCTTC. Residues: CASSSFTADNEQFF.